This is a list of T cell receptor beta chains from one sample in a study of OX40 agonist ivuxolimab in advanced cancers. Here immunoSEQ multiplex PCR was the method, and the copy in TCRdb shows in-frame clones only, minus some. This sample has about 50,000 clones, with approximately 83% found just once. Sequencing used CD4+ or CD8+ T cells sorted from blood, obtained in a trial of the OX40 agonist ivuxolimab. Receptor source: an adult with an advanced solid tumor such as melanoma, head and neck, liver or kidney cancer. Both conserved end residues are part of each CDR3. The order of the fields is D gene, clone size, V gene, J gene, CDR3 DNA, CDR3 protein. The D gene is left open where the match is weak. The listing skips clone size in some rows; elsewhere it reads once, few, many or a size class.

TRBD1	NA	TRBV5-6	TRBJ2-7	TGTGCCAGCAGCCTAGGGACAGGGGGGAACTACGAGCAGTACTTC	CASSLGTGGNYEQYF
TRBD2	NA	TRBV4-1	TRBJ2-4	TGCGCCAGCACCCGGGGGGAAAGTGGCAAAAACATTCAGTACTTC	CASTRGESGKNIQYF
TRBD1	NA	TRBV18	TRBJ2-6	TGTGCCAGCTCACGGACAGGGCTTGGGGCCAACGTCCTGACTTTC	CASSRTGLGANVLTF
TRBD2	once	TRBV5-6	TRBJ2-5	TGTGCCAGCAGTTTTAGGCCTGGGACTAGCGGTAAATCCCAAGAGACCCAGTACTTC	CASSFRPGTSGKSQETQYF
TRBD2	NA	TRBV5-1	TRBJ2-1	TGCGCCAGCAGCAGCGGGAGTTGGACTTACAATGAGCAGTTCTTC	CASSSGSWTYNEQFF
TRBD1	hyperexpanded	TRBV19	TRBJ1-5	TGTGCCAGTAGTTACATCGGACAGGGAAGAAATCAGCCCCAGCATTTT	CASSYIGQGRNQPQHF
TRBD1	NA	TRBV7-9	TRBJ2-3	TGTGCCAGCAGCTTGGACAGGGGTAAATCAGATACGCAGTATTTT	CASSLDRGKSDTQYF
TRBD1	NA	TRBV6-4	TRBJ2-3	TGTGCCAGCAGCAGGGACAGGGACACAGATACGCAGTATTTT	CASSRDRDTDTQYF
TRBD2	NA	TRBV5-1	TRBJ2-5	TGCGCCAGCAGCGTCGGGACTAGCTTCCCAGAGACCCAGTACTTC	CASSVGTSFPETQYF
TRBD2	NA	TRBV5-1	TRBJ2-1	TGCGCCAGCAGCACGGGGGTACTAGCGGGGACTAACAATGAGCAGTTCTTC	CASSTGVLAGTNNEQFF
NA	NA	TRBV5-1	TRBJ1-4	TGCGCCAGCAGCTTGTACGGTGTTAATGAAAAACTGTTTTTT	CASSLYGVNEKLFF
TRBD1	NA	TRBV29-1	TRBJ2-2	TGCAGCGGGACAGGGTTGGCCGGGGAGCTGTTTTTT	CSGTGLAGELFF
NA	NA	TRBV9	TRBJ2-7	TGTGCCAGCAGCGTAGGGCAGGGGTCACCCTACGAGCAGTACTTC	CASSVGQGSPYEQYF
NA	few	TRBV5-4	TRBJ2-7	TGTGCCAGTTCCACCGCCAGGGTACCCTACGAGCAGTACTTC	CASSTARVPYEQYF
NA	NA	TRBV2	TRBJ1-2	TGTGCCAGCATGGTTGGGACGTTCGGTGGCTACACCTTC	CASMVGTFGGYTF
NA	NA	TRBV12-5	TRBJ1-1	TGTGCTAGTGGTTCAGGGCAGGGAGGTGCTGAAGCTTTCTTT	CASGSGQGGAEAFF
NA	NA	TRBV4-1	TRBJ1-2	TGCGCCAGCACCCTCGAGACGGCAGTCTATGGCTACACCTTC	CASTLETAVYGYTF
NA	once	TRBV27	TRBJ2-2	TGTGCCAGCAGTTTCGGCGGGGCCGGGGGCACCGGGGAGCTGTTTTTT	CASSFGGAGGTGELFF
TRBD2	NA	TRBV5-6	TRBJ2-5	TGTGCCAGCAGCCCCGTCGGGGGGGATAGGGAGACCCAGTACTTC	CASSPVGGDRETQYF
NA	NA	TRBV14	TRBJ2-1	TGTGCCAGCAGCCCCGGAGGAGGGGGGTCCTACAATGAGCAGTTCTTC	CASSPGGGGSYNEQFF
NA	NA	TRBV13	TRBJ2-3	TGTGCCAGCAGATTAGGGGGGGCCAGCACAGATACGCAGTATTTT	CASRLGGASTDTQYF
NA	once	TRBV7-8	TRBJ2-3	TGTGCCAGCAGCCCAGAACATACGATGACAGATACGCAGTATTTT	CASSPEHTMTDTQYF
NA	NA	TRBV4-2	TRBJ2-1	TGTGCCAGCAGCCAAGATGGAGCGGCCTACAATGAGCAGTTCTTC	CASSQDGAAYNEQFF
TRBD1	once	TRBV6-5	TRBJ1-1	TGTGCCAGCGGTATACAGGGGAGGGCTGAAGCTTTCTTT	CASGIQGRAEAFF
TRBD1	NA	TRBV10-3	TRBJ1-2	TGTGCCATCAATGACCCGACAGGGGGCGAAGTTGGCTACACCTTC	CAINDPTGGEVGYTF
TRBD1	NA	TRBV7-9	TRBJ2-7	TGTGCCAGCAGCGACAGGGGGCGGATCTACGAGCAGTACTTC	CASSDRGRIYEQYF
TRBD2	NA	TRBV7-3	TRBJ2-5	TGTGCCAGCAGTTACGGACTAGCGGGAGGGAGAGAGACCCAGTACTTC	CASSYGLAGGRETQYF
TRBD1	many	TRBV14	TRBJ2-1	TGTGCCAGCAGCCCACCCGGGACAGGGCGCAATGAGCAGTTCTTC	CASSPPGTGRNEQFF
NA	once	TRBV15	TRBJ2-5	TGTGCCACCAGCAGAGACCACAGCCCCCAAGAGACCCAGTACTTC	CATSRDHSPQETQYF
TRBD2	NA	TRBV19	TRBJ2-1	TGTGCCAGTAGTACCCTCGGACTAGCGGGGTACAATGAGCAGTTCTTC	CASSTLGLAGYNEQFF
TRBD2	NA	TRBV7-6	TRBJ2-3	TGTGCCAGTACTAGCGGGAGAGTAGATACGCAGTATTTT	CASTSGRVDTQYF
NA	NA	TRBV6-6	TRBJ1-4	TGTGCCAGCAGTTCTAGACGGGCCGAAAAACTGTTTTTT	CASSSRRAEKLFF
TRBD1	NA	TRBV9	TRBJ1-3	TGTGCCAGCAGCGAACCAATGGCCAGGGGGCGATTTTTTCCTGGAAACACCATATATTTT	CASSEPMARGRFFPGNTIYF
TRBD1	NA	TRBV5-1	TRBJ1-2	TGCGCCAGCAGTCCGACGGGACGCCCAGGGGGGGATGGCTATGGCTACACCTTC	CASSPTGRPGGDGYGYTF
TRBD2	NA	TRBV6-5	TRBJ2-1	TGTGCCAGCAGTTACCTGGGCGGGAGTAAGTACAATGAGCAGTTCTTC	CASSYLGGSKYNEQFF
TRBD1	NA	TRBV27	TRBJ1-5	TGTGCCAGCAGTCTCACAGGGGTGGGCAATCAGCCCCAGCATTTT	CASSLTGVGNQPQHF
NA	NA	TRBV19	TRBJ1-4	TGTGCCAGTAGTATACGGACTTGGGGGCGCGCCGGTGGTTCTAATGAAAAACTGTTTTTT	CASSIRTWGRAGGSNEKLFF
NA	once	TRBV6-5	TRBJ2-3	TGTGCCAGCAGTAACACAGGGTCTAGCACAGATACGCAGTATTTT	CASSNTGSSTDTQYF
TRBD2	NA	TRBV30	TRBJ2-2	TGTGCCTGGGGTCCGAGGCCGCTAGCGGGATTGACCGGGGAGCTGTTTTTT	CAWGPRPLAGLTGELFF
NA	NA	TRBV27	TRBJ1-2	TGTGCCAGCAGAGCCACAGGGAACTATGGCTACACCTTC	CASRATGNYGYTF
TRBD1	NA	TRBV5-1	TRBJ2-1	TGCGCCAGCAGCTTGAGGACAGGCTTAGGGGAGCAGTTCTTC	CASSLRTGLGEQFF